This T cell receptor (beta chain) is drawn from a study of blood T cells in healthy people across ages. Alongside a J-beta primer mix, a sample-barcoded 5' primer served in a second PCR lasting roughly 6 to 11 cycles. TCRdb independently ran MiXCR on the 5' RACE reads; one entry per CDR3 protein. The table lists about 1.5 million distinct CDR3 sequences, 42% of them singletons. Germline CDR1 and CDR2: DFQATT and SNEGSKA (reference sequence). With 2 bases clipped from V and 4 bases from J, the junction kept 7 bases outside the gene matches. The CDR3 runs 15 residues. Whole-study results and caveats: Estimated diversity that came from one million T cells was considered an underestimate. It was the long-lived donors that had more naive CD4+ cells and higher diversity than aged donors.

This clonotype was recorded a few times. No antigen is known for it. The source of this sequence is a woman aged 18-30 years in good health. Sequencing input: blood. This chain connects TRBV20-1 to TRBJ2-1; 8 bases match TRBD2. The CDR3 nucleotides read TGCAGTGCTAGATCCGGGGGGGTTCATTACAATGAGCAGTTCTTC. Protein: CSARSGGVHYNEQFF.